This T cell receptor beta chain was sequenced for a study of quantifying T cell responses using KT2 cells. The wider study: TCR alpha and beta constant-region primers primed reverse transcription of RNA. Under optimum conditions, T4 ligation efficiency was estimated at more than 8.5%. Overall study results and limits: At about one KT2 cell per 100,000 PBMC, KT2 sequences were still detected.

Each cDNA got a UMI-containing oligo ligated at its 3' end. The first PCR ran 4 to 5 cycles with an equimolar RC1.1 and RC1.2 beta primer mix. TCRdb itself ran the UMI-ligation and nested PCR reads through MiXCR, one entry per CDR3 protein. The table has more than 55,000 distinct CDR3 sequences, 9% to 15% seen once. As regards this clonotype: Its specificity is not known.

V dropped 4 bases and J dropped 2 bases, with 9 bases sitting between them. Germline V gives CDR1 SNHLY, CDR2 FYNNEI. This CDR3 has 14 amino acids. Unfractionated PBMC were spiked with known numbers of KT2 clone cells. KT2 cells were mixed with fixed PBMC numbers at varying ratios. This chain connects TRBV2 to TRBJ1-5; D uncertain. The sequenced material came from PBMCs spiked with cells of the T cell clone KT2. The source is a human donor. The CDR3 loop is CASSGLQGNQPQHF. CDR3 in DNA: TGTGCCAGCAGTGGCTTGCAGGGCAATCAGCCCCAGCATTTT.